Each of the 5 T cell receptor beta chains below was sequenced from the same sample in a study of cytomegalovirus exposure and HLA in healthy donors. Data came from immunoSEQ multiplex PCR; TCRdb stores just in-frame clones and leaves some out. The repertoire holds a few hundred thousand clones, with 86% as singletons. Sequenced sample: PBMCs. These TCRs come from a woman between 18 and 29 years old in good health and CMV-seronegative.

The rearrangement joins TRBV7-8 to TRBJ2-7; TRBD2 matches at 8 bases. The CDR3 is 15 residues long. The J segment lost 2 bases and the V segment lost 3 bases, leaving 6 bases of the junction unmatched. Germline CDR1 is SGHVS and CDR2 is FQNEAQ. The CDR3 sequence: CASSFNVAGTYEQYF. CDR3 coding DNA: TGTGCCAGCAGCTTCAATGTAGCGGGAACCTACGAGCAGTACTTC. Together with reference TRBV7-8 and TRBJ2-7, the CDR3 gives the full variable domain: GAGVSQSPRYKVAKRGQDVALRCDPISGHVSLFWYQQALGQGPEFLTYFQNEAQLDKSGLPSDRFFAERPEGSVSTLKIQRTQQEDSAVYLCASSFNVAGTYEQYFGPGTRLTVT.

The chain has TRBV30 and TRBJ1-1; no reliable D call. The CDR3 totals 11 residues. Germline CDR1 is GTSNPN and CDR2 is SVGIG (reference sequence). V lost 2 bases and J 7 bases, leaving 8 bases between the germline ends. The CDR3 DNA sequence: TGTGCCTGGAGTTTGGAGAGTGAAGCTTTCTTT. It encodes CAWSLESEAFF.

The genes are TRBV11-3 and TRBJ2-5, with 8 bases identical to TRBD1. The V gene end was trimmed by 1 base and the J gene end by 1 base; junction bases not matched to a gene: 8. Germline loops: CDR1 SGHNT, CDR2 YENEEA. There are 17 residues in the CDR3. In DNA form, the CDR3 reads TGTGCCAGCAGCTTAGTGTCAGGACAGGGAGTCCAAGAGACCCAGTACTTC. Translation: CASSLVSGQGVQETQYF.

The J gene is TRBJ1-3, the V gene TRBV7-6; no reliable D call. Germline CDR1 is SGHVS and CDR2 is FNYEAQ. The CDR3 runs to 15 residues. With 5 bases removed from V and 0 bases from J, the gap between germline ends came to 11 bases. The CDR3 DNA reads TGTGCCAGCAGCCGAGACTCGAGCTCTGGAAACACCATATATTTT. As protein: CASSRDSSSGNTIYF.

The chain uses TRBV19 and TRBJ2-7, with D uncertain. The CDR3 is 15 residues long. Trimming pared 3 bases from V and 4 bases from J, leaving 16 bases between. From germline, CDR1 is LNHDA and CDR2 SQIVND (reference sequence). CDR3 protein: CASSIYPSVTYEQYF. CDR3 in DNA: TGTGCCAGTAGTATCTATCCATCAGTGACTTACGAGCAGTACTTC.